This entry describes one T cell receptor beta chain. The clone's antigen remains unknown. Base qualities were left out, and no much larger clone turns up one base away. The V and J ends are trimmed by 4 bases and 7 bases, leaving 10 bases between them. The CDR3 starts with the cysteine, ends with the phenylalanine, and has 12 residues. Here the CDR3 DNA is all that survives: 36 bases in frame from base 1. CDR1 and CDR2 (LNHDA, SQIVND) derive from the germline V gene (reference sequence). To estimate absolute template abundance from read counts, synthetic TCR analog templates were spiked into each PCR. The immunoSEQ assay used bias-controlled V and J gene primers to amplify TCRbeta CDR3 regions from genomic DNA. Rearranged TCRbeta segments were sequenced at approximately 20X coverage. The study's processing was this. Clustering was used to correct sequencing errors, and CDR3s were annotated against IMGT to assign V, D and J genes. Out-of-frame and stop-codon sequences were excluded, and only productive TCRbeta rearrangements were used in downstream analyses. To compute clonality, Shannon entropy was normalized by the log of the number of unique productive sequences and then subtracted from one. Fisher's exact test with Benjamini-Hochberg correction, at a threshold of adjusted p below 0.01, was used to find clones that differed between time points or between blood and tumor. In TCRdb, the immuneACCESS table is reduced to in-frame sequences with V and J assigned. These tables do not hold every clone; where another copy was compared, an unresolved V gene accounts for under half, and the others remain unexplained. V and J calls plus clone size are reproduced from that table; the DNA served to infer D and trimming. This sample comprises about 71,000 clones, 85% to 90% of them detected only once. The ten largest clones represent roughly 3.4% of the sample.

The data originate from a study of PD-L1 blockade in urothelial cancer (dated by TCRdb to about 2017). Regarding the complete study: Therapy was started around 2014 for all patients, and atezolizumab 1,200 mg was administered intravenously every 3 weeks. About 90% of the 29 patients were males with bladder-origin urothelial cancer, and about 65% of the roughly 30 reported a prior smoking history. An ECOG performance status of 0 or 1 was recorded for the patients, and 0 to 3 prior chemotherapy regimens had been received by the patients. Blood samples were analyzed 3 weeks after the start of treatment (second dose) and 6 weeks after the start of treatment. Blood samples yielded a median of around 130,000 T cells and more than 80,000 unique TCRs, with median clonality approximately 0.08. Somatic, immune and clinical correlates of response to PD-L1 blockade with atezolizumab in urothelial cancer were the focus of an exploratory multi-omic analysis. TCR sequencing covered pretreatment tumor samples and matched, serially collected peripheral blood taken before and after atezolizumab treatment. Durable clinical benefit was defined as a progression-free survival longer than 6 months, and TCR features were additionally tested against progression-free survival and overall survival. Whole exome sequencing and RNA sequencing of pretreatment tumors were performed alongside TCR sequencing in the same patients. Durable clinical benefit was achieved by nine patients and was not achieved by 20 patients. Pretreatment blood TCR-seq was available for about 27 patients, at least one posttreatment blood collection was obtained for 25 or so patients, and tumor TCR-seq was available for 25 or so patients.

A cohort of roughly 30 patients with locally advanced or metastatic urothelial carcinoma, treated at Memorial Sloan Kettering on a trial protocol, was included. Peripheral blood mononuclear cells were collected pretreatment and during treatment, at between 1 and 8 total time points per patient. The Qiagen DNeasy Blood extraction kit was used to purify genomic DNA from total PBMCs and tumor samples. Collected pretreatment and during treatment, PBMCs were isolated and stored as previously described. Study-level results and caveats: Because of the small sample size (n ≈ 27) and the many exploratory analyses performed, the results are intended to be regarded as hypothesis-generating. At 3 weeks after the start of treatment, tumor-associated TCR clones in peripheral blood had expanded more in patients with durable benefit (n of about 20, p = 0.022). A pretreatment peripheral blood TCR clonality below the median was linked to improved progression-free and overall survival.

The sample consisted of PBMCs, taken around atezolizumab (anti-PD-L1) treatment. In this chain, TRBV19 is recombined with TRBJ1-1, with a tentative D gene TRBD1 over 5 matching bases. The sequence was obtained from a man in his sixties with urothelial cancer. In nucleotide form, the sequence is TGTGCCAGTAGTAGGGGAGGGGATGAAGCTTTCTTT. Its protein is CASSRGGDEAFF.